The T cell receptor (beta chain) under discussion was sequenced for a study of cytomegalovirus exposure and HLA in healthy donors. General observations from the study: Upon later analysis, TCR association rates were observed to vary by HLA locus, being highest for DRB1 and lowest for HLA-C.

This clone is judged medium-sized. Its antigen remains unknown. Germline trimming cut 0 bases from V and 4 bases from J; bases unmatched to any gene: 2. This CDR3 contains 15 residues. Germline CDR1 reads MNHNS; CDR2 reads SASEGT. A multiplex PCR was run with 60 Vbeta primers and 13 Jbeta primers. Generated by immunoSEQ multiplex PCR, the TCRdb table keeps only in-frame clones and is missing some. In the table there are under 250,000 clones, over 80% of which are singletons. Material: PBMCs. This receptor was identified in a woman aged 45 to 65 in good health and CMV-seropositive. V is TRBV6-1 and J is TRBJ1-1, with 10 nucleotides matching TRBD1. CDR3 amino acids: CASSEAGTGATEAFF. CDR3 sequence (DNA): TGTGCCAGCAGTGAAGCGGGGACAGGGGCCACTGAAGCTTTCTTT.